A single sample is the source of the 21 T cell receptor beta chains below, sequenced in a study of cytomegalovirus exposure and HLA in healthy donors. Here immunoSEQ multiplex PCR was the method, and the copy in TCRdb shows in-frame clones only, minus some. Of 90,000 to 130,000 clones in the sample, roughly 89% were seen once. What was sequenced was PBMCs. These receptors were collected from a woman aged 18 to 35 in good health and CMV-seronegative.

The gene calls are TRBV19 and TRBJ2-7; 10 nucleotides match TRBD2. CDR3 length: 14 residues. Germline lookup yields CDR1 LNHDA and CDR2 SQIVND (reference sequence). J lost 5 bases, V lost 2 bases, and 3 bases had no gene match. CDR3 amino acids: CASSILAGVNEQYF. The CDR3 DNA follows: TGTGCCAGTAGTATACTAGCGGGAGTGAACGAGCAGTACTTC. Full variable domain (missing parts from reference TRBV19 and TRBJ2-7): DGGITQSPKYLFRKEGQNVTLSCEQNLNHDAMYWYRQDPGQGLRLIYYSQIVNDFQKGDIAEGYSVSREKKESFPLTVTSAQKNPTAFYLCASSILAGVNEQYFGPGTRLTVT.

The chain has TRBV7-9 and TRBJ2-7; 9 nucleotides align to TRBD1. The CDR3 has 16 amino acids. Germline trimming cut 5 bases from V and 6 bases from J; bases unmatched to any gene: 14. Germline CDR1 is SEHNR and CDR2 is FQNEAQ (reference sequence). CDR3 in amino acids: CASSRFAGQGSLEQYF. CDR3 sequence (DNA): TGTGCCAGCAGCCGCTTTGCGGGACAGGGCTCTCTCGAGCAGTACTTC.

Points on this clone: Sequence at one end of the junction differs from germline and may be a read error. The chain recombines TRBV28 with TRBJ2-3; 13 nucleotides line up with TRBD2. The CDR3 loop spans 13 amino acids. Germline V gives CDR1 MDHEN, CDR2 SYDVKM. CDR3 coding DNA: TGTGCCAGCAGTCTCGGACTAGCGGGGGTACATTCTTTT. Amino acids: CASSLGLAGVHSF.

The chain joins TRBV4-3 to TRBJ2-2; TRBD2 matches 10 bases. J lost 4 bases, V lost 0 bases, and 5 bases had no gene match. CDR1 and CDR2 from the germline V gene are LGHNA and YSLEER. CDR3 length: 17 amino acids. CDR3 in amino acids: CASSQEILAGVTGELFF. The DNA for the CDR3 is TGCGCCAGCAGCCAAGAGATCCTAGCGGGAGTCACCGGGGAGCTGTTTTTT.

The CDR3 loop reads CASSQDRGGDTEAFF. As DNA, the CDR3 is TGCGCCAGCAGCCAAGATCGAGGGGGGGACACTGAAGCTTTCTTT. The gene calls are TRBV4-1 and TRBJ1-1; weak D call: TRBD1 (6 bases). Germline values: CDR1 MGHRA, CDR2 YSYEKL. Between the trimmed V and J ends, which lost 0 bases and 3 bases, there was a span of 11 bases. The CDR3 runs 15 residues.

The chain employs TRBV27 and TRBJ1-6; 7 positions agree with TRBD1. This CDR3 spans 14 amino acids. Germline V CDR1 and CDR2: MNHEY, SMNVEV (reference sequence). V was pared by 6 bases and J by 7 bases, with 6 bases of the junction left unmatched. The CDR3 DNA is TGTGCCAGCAGATCCGGGACAGAGAATTCACCCCTCCACTTT. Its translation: CASRSGTENSPLHF.

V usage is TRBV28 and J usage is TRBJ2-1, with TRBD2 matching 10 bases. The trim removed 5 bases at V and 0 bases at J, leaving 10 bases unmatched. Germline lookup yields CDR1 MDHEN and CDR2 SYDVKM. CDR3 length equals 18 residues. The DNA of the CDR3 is TGTGCCAGCAGTATGATATCTAGCGGGAGCGTCTCCTACAATGAGCAGTTCTTC. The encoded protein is CASSMISSGSVSYNEQFF.

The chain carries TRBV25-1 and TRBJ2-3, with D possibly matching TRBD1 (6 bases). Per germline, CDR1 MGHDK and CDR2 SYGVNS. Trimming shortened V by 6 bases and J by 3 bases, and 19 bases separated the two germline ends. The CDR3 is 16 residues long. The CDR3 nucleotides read TGTGCCAGCAGCGCAAGGGGGTTGGGGAGAACAGATACGCAGTATTTT. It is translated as CASSARGLGRTDTQYF.

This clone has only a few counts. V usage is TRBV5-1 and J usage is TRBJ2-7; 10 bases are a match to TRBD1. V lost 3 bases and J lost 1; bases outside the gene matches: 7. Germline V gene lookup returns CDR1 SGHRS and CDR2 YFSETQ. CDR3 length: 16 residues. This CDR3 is CASSSDRGRDSYEQYF. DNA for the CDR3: TGCGCCAGCAGCTCCGACAGGGGGCGGGATTCCTACGAGCAGTACTTC.

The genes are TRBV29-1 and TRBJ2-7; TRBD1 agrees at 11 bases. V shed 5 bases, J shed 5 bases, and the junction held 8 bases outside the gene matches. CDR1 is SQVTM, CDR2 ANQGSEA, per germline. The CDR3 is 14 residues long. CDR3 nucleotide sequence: TGCAGCGTTTCGGGGACAGGGGGTAGCAACGAGCAGTACTTC. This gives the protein CSVSGTGGSNEQYF.

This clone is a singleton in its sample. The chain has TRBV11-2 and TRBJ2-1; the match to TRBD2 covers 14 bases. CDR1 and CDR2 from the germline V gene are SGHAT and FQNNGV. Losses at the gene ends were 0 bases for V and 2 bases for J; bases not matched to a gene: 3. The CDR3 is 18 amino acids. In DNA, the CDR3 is TGTGCCAGCAGCTTAGATGGGACTAGCGGGGGAACCTACAATGAGCAGTTCTTC. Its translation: CASSLDGTSGGTYNEQFF.

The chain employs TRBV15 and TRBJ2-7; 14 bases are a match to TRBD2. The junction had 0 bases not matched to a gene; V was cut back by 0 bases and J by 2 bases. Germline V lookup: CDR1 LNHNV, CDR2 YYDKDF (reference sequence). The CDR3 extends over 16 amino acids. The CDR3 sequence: CATSREGLAGAYEQYF. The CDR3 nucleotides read TGTGCCACCAGCAGAGAGGGACTAGCGGGGGCCTACGAGCAGTACTTC.

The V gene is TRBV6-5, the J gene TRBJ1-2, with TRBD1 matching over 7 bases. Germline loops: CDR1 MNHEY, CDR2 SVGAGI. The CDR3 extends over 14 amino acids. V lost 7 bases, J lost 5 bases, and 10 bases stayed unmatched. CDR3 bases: TGTGCCAGCAATCCTACCGGGACAGAGTATGGCTACACCTTC. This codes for CASNPTGTEYGYTF.

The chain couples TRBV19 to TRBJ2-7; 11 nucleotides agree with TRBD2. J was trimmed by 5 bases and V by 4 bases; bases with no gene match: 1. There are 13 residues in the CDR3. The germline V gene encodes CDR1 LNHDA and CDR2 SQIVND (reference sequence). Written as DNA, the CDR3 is TGTGCCAGTAGTACTAGCGGGAGGAACGAGCAGTACTTC. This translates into CASSTSGRNEQYF. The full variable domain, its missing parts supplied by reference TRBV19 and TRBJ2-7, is DGGITQSPKYLFRKEGQNVTLSCEQNLNHDAMYWYRQDPGQGLRLIYYSQIVNDFQKGDIAEGYSVSREKKESFPLTVTSAQKNPTAFYLCASSTSGRNEQYFGPGTRLTVT.

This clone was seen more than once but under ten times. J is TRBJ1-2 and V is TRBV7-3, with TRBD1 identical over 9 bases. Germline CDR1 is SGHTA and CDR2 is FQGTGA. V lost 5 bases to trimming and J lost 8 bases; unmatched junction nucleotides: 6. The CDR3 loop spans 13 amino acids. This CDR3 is CASSPTGGLGYTF. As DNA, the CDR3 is TGTGCCAGCAGCCCCACAGGGGGCTTAGGCTACACCTTC.

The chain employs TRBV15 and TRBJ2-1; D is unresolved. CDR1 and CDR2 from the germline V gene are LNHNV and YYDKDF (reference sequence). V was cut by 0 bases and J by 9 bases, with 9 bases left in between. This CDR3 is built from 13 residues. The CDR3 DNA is TGTGCCACCAGCAGAGATACGAGGCCTGAGCAGTTCTTC. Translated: CATSRDTRPEQFF.

CDR3 sequence: CASSLNSGFYNEQFF. DNA of the CDR3: TGTGCCAGCAGCCTCAATAGCGGCTTCTACAATGAGCAGTTCTTC. This sequence joins TRBV27 and TRBJ2-1; D possibly corresponds to TRBD2 (6 bases). CDR1 is MNHEY, CDR2 SMNVEV, per germline (reference sequence). V was trimmed by 6 bases and J by 3 bases, leaving 15 bases between them. This CDR3 has 15 residues.

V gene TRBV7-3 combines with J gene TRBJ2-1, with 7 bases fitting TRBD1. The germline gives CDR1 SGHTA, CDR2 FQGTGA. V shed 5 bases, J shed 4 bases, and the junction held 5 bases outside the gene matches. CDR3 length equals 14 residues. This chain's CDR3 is CASSLQGQYNEQFF. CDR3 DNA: TGTGCCAGCAGCCTACAGGGACAGTACAATGAGCAGTTCTTC.

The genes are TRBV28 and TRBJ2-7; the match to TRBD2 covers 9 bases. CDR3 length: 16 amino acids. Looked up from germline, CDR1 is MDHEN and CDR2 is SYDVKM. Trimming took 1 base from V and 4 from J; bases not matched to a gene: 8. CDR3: CASSLFEREVGYEQYF. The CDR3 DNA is TGTGCCAGCAGTTTATTTGAGCGGGAGGTCGGTTACGAGCAGTACTTC.

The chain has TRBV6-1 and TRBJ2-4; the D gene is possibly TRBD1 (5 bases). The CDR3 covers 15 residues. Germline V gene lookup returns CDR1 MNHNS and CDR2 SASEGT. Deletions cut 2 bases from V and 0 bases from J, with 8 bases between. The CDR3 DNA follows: TGTGCCAGCAGTGAACAGGGCCTAGCCAAAAACATTCAGTACTTC. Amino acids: CASSEQGLAKNIQYF.

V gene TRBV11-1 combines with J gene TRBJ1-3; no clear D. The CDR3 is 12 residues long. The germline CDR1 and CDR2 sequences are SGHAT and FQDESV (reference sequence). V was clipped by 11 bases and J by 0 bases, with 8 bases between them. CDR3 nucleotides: TGTGCCTCGGGAAGCTCTGGAAACACCATATATTTT. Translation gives CASGSSGNTIYF.